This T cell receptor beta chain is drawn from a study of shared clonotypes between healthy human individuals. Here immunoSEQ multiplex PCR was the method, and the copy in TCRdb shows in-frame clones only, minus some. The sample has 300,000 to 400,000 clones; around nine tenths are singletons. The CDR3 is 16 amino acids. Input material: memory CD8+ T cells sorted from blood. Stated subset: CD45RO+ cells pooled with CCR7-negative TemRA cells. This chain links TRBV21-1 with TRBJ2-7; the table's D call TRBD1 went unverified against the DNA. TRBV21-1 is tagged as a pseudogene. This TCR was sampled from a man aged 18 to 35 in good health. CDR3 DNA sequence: TGTGCCAGCAGCAACGGGACAGCTTTAACGACCTACGAGCAGTACTTC. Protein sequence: CASSNGTALTTYEQYF.